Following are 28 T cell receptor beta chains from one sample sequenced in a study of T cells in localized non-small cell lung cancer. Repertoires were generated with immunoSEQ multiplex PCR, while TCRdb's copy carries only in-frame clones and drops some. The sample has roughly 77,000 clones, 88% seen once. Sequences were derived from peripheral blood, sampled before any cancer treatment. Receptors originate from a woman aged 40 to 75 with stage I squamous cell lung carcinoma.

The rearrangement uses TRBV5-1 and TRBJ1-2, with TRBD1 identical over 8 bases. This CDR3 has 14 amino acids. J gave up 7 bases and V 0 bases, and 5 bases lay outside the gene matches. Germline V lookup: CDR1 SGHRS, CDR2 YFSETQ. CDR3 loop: CASSLEAGGGGYTF. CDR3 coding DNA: TGCGCCAGCAGCTTGGAGGCAGGGGGCGGTGGCTACACCTTC.

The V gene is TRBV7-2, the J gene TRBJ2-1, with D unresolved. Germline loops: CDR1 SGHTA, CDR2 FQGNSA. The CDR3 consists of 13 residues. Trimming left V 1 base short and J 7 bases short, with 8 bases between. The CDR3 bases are TGTGCCAGCAGCTTAGTGGGCCGGAATGAGCAGTTCTTC. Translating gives CASSLVGRNEQFF.

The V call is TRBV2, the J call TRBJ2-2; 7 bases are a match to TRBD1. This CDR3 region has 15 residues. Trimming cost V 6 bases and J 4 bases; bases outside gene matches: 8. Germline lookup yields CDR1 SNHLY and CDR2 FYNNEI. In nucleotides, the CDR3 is TGTGCCAGCAGGGCCAGGACAGGTCGCACCGGGGAGCTGTTTTTT. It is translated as CASRARTGRTGELFF.

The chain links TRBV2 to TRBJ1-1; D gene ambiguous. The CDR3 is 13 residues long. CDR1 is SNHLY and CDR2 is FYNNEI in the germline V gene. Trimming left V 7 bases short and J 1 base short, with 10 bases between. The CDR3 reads CASTVGENTEAFF. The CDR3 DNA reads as TGTGCCAGCACCGTGGGTGAGAACACTGAAGCTTTCTTT.

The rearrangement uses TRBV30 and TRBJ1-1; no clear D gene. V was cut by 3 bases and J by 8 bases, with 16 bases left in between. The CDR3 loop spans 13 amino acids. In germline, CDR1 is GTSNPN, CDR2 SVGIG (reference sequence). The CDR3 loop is CAWSDGTGYEAFF. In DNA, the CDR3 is TGTGCCTGGAGCGACGGCACGGGATACGAAGCTTTCTTT.

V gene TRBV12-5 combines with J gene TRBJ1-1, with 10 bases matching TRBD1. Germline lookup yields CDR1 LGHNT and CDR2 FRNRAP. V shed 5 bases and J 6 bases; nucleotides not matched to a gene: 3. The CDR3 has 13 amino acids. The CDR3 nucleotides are TGTGCTAGTGGTGCGACAGGGGGCTCTGAAGCTTTCTTT. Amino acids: CASGATGGSEAFF.

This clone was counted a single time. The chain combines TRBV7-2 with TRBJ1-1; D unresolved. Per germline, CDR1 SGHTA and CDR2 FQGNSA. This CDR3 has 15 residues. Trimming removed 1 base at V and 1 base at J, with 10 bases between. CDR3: CASSLVWSQNTEAFF. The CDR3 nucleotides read TGTGCCAGCAGCTTAGTGTGGAGTCAGAACACTGAAGCTTTCTTT.

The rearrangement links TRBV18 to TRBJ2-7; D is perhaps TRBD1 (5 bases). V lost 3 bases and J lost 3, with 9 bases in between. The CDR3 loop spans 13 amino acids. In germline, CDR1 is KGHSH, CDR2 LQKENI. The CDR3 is CASSPPQGYEQYF. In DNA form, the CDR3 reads TGTGCCAGCTCACCTCCCCAGGGCTACGAGCAGTACTTC.

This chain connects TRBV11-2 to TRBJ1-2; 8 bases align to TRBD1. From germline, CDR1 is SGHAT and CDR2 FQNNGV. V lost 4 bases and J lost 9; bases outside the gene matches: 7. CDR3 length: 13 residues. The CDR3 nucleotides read TGTGCCAGCAGCTCAACCCGGGACAGGAGCTACACCTTC. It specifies CASSSTRDRSYTF.

This CDR3 reads CAFLEGVNTEAFF. CDR3 DNA: TGTGCCTTCCTTGAGGGAGTAAACACTGAAGCTTTCTTT. The chain employs TRBV30 and TRBJ1-1; D not certain. Looked up from germline, CDR1 is GTSNPN and CDR2 is SVGIG (reference sequence). The V end lost 7 bases, the J end lost 2 bases, and 14 bases lay between the germline ends. The CDR3 totals 13 residues.

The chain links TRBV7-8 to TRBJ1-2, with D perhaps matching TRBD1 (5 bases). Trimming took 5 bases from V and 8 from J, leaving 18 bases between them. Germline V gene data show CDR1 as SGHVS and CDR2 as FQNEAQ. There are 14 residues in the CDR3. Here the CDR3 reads CASSPWGPAGGYTF. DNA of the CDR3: TGTGCCAGCAGCCCCTGGGGCCCTGCGGGGGGCTACACCTTC.

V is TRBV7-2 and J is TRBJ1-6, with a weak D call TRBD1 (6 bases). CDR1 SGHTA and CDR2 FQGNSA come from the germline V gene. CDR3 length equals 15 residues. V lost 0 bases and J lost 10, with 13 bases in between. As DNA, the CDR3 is TGTGCCAGCAGCTTAGCGCAGGGGCAGGGATCACCCCTCCACTTT. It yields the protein CASSLAQGQGSPLHF.

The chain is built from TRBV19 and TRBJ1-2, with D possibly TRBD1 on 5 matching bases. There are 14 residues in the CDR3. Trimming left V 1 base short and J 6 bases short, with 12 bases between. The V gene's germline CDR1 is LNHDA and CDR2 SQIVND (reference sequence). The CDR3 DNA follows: TGTGCCAGTAGTATAGCGGCAGGGAACAATGGCTACACCTTC. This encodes CASSIAAGNNGYTF.

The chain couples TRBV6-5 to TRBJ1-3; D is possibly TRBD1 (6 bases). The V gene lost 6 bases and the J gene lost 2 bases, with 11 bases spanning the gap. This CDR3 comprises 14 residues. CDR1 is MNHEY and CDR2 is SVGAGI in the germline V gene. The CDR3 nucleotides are TGTGCCAGCAGGGCGGGACAAACTGGAAACACCATATATTTT. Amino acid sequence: CASRAGQTGNTIYF.

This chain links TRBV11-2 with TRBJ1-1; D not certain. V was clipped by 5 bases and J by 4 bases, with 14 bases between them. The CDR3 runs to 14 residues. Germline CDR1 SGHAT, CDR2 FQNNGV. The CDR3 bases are TGTGCCAGCAGCACTAGCCCGAGAGGCACTGAAGCTTTCTTT. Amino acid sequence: CASSTSPRGTEAFF.

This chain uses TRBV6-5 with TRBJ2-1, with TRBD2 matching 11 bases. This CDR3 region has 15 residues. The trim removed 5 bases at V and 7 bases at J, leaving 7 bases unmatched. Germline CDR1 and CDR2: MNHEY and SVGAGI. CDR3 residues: CASSPLAGVRNEQFF. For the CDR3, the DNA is TGTGCCAGCAGTCCACTAGCGGGGGTAAGAAATGAGCAGTTCTTC.

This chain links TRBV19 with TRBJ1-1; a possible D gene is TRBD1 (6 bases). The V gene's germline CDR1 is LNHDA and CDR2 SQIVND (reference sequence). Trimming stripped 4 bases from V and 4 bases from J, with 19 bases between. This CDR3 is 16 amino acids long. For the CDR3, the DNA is TGTGCCAGTAGTAACGCTAACAGGGACCTTGGCACTGAAGCTTTCTTT. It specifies CASSNANRDLGTEAFF.

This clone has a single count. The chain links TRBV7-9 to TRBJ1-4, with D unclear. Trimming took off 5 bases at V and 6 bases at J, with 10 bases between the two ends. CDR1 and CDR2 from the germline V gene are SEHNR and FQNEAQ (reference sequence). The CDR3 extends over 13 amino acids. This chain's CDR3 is CASSPPGDEKLFF. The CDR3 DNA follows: TGTGCCAGCAGCCCCCCCGGCGATGAAAAACTGTTTTTT. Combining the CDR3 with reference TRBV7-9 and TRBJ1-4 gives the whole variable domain DTGVSQNPRHKITKRGQNVTFRCDPISEHNRLYWYRQTLGQGPEFLTYFQNEAQLEKSRLLSDRFSAERPKGSFSTLEIQRTEQGDSAMYLCASSPPGDEKLFFGSGTQLSVL.

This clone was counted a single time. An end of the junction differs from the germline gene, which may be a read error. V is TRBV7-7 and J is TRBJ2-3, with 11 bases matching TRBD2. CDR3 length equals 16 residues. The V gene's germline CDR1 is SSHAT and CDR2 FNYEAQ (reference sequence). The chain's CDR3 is CASSRSSGGAADTQYF. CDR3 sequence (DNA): TGTGCTAGCAGCCGCAGTAGCGGGGGGGCCGCAGATACGCAGTATTTT.

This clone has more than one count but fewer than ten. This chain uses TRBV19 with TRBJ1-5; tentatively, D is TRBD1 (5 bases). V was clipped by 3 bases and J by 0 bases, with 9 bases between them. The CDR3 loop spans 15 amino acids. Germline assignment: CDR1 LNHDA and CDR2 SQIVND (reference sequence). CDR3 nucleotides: TGTGCCAGTAGTATTGGGGCCTATAGCAATCAGCCCCAGCATTTT. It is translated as CASSIGAYSNQPQHF.

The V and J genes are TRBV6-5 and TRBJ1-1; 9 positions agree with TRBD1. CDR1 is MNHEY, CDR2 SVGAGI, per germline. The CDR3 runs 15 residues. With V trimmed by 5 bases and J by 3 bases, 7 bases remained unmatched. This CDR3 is CASSNGQGRDTEAFF. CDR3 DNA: TGTGCCAGCAGTAACGGACAGGGGCGGGACACTGAAGCTTTCTTT.

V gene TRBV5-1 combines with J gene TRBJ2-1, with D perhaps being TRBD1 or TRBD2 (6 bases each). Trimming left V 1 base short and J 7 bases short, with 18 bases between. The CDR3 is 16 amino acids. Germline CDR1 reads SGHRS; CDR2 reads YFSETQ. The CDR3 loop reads CASSLNGGTHRNEQFF. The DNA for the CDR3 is TGCGCCAGCAGCTTGAATGGGGGGACACACAGGAATGAGCAGTTCTTC.

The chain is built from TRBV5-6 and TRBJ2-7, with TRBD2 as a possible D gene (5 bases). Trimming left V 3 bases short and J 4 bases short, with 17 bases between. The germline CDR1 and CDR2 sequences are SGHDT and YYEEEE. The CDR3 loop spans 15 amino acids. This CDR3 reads CASSSPKGEAYEQYF. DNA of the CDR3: TGTGCCAGCAGCTCCCCCAAGGGAGAAGCTTACGAGCAGTACTTC.

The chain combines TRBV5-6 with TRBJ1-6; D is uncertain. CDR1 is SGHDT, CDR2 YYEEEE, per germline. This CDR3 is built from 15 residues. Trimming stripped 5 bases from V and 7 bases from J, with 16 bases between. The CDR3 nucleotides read TGTGCCAGCAGGAAAGGGCGGTTGAAAAATTCACCCCTCCACTTT. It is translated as CASRKGRLKNSPLHF.

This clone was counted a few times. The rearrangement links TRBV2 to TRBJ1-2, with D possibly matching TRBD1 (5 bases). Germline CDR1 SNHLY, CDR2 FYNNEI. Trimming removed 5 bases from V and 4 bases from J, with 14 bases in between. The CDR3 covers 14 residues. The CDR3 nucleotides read TGTGCCAGCAGTCCCCGACGGGGGACCTATGGCTACACCTTC. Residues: CASSPRRGTYGYTF. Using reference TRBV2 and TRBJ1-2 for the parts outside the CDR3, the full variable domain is EPEVTQTPSHQVTQMGQEVILRCVPISNHLYFYWYRQILGQKVEFLVSFYNNEISEKSEIFDDQFSVERPDGSNFTLKIRSTKLEDSAMYFCASSPRRGTYGYTFGSGTRLTVV.

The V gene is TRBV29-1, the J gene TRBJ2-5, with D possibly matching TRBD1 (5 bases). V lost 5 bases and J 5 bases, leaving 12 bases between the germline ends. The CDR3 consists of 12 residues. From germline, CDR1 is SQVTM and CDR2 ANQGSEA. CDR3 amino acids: CSVQAGMETQYF. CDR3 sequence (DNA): TGCAGCGTTCAGGCAGGGATGGAGACCCAGTACTTC.

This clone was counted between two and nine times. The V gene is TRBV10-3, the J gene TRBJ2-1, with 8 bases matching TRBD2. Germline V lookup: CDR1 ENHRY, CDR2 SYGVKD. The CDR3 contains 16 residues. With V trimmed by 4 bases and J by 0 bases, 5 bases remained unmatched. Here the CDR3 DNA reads TGTGCCATCAGTGGGAGTACTAGCGGCTCCTACAATGAGCAGTTCTTC. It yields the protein CAISGSTSGSYNEQFF.

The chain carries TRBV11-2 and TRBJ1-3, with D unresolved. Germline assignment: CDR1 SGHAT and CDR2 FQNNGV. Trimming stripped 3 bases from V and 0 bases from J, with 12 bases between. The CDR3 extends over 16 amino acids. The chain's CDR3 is CASSLRDRLSGNTIYF. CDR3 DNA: TGTGCCAGCAGCTTGAGGGATCGACTCTCTGGAAACACCATATATTTT.